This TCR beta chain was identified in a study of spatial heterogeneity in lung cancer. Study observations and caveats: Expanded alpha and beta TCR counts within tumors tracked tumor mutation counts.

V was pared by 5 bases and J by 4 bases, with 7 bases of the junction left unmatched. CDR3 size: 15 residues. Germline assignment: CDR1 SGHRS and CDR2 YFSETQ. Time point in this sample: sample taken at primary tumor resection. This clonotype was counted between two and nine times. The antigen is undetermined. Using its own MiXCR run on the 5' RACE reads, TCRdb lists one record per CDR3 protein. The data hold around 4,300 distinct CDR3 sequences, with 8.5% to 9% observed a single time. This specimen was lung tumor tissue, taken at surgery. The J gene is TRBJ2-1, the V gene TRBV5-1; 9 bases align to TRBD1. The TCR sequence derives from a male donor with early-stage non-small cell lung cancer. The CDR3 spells CASRQRDREYNEQFF. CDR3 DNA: TGCGCCAGCAGGCAGCGGGACAGGGAATACAATGAGCAGTTCTTC. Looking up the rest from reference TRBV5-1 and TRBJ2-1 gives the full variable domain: KAGVTQTPRYLIKTRGQQVTLSCSPISGHRSVSWYQQTPGQGLQFLFEYFSETQRNKGNFPGRFSGRQFSNSRSEMNVSTLELGDSALYLCASRQRDREYNEQFFGPGTRLTVL.